This T cell receptor beta chain originates from a study of T cell responses to AZD1222 COVID-19 vaccine. Germline V CDR1 and CDR2: KGHDR, SFDVKD. The CDR3 contains 17 residues. Trimming took 4 bases from V and 0 from J; bases not matched to a gene: 7. Assay: immunoSEQ multiplex PCR; the TCRdb copy retains only in-frame clones and omits some. The data show some 74,000 clones, 85% to 90% seen once. This chain joins TRBV24-1 and TRBJ2-3; 9 nucleotides line up with TRBD1. The source was peripheral blood, collected 28 days after the second AZD1222 dose. The source is an adult who received the AZD1222 COVID-19 vaccine. Here the CDR3 DNA reads TGTGCCACCAGTGAGGTCCGGACAGGGGTTAGCACAGATACGCAGTATTTT. Encoded protein: CATSEVRTGVSTDTQYF.